Below, 20 T cell receptor beta chains from the same sample are listed, as sequenced in a study of blood T cell repertoires in COVID-19 (dated by TCRdb to the early 2020s). Library prep was done by the immunoSEQ multiplex PCR assay. Here the immuneACCESS table is served through TCRdb, limited to in-frame sequences with V and J called. Missing clones are a known gap in these copies; in checked studies unresolved V genes cover under half, and the rest lacks a known reason. A total of over 400,000 clones appear in this sample, approximately 85% of them only once. The biggest ten clones account for more than 3% of the sample. Material: peripheral blood. The receptor set was obtained from a human donor in a cohort sampled during active COVID-19.

This clone was found once. This sequence joins TRBV5-5 and TRBJ2-7, with a possible D match to TRBD1 (5 bases). This CDR3 is built from 14 residues. From germline, CDR1 is SGHKS and CDR2 YYEKEE (reference sequence). V was pared by 4 bases and J by 7 bases, with 18 bases between. The CDR3 spells CASSRTSGSGEQYF. The CDR3 DNA is TGTGCCAGCAGCAGGACCTCAGGGTCCGGGGAGCAGTACTTC.

The chain combines TRBV6-2 or TRBV6-3 with TRBJ1-3; a possible D gene is TRBD1 (5 bases). CDR3 length: 16 amino acids. CDR1 is MNHEY and CDR2 is SVGEGT in the germline V gene. The germline V and J ends were trimmed by 5 bases and 3 bases, with 17 bases remaining between them. CDR3 amino acids: CASSAKRRGVGNTIYF. The DNA for the CDR3 is TGTGCCAGCAGTGCCAAGAGGAGGGGCGTTGGAAACACCATATATTTT.

The V call is TRBV7-2, the J call TRBJ1-3, with D uncertain. Germline values: CDR1 SGHTA, CDR2 FQGNSA. The germline V and J ends were trimmed by 3 bases and 0 bases, with 6 bases remaining between them. The CDR3 totals 14 residues. The CDR3 coding sequence is TGTGCCAGCAGCTTCAGTCTCTCTGGAAACACCATATATTTT. Its translation: CASSFSLSGNTIYF.

This chain connects TRBV2 to TRBJ1-1, with 9 bases aligning to TRBD1. Germline V gives CDR1 SNHLY, CDR2 FYNNEI. V dropped 6 bases and J dropped 1; count of bases not matched to a gene: 6. The CDR3 has 15 amino acids. The CDR3 region is CASSFDRGANTEAFF. CDR3 in DNA: TGTGCCAGCAGCTTTGACAGGGGGGCGAACACTGAAGCTTTCTTT.

This chain uses TRBV5-6 with TRBJ2-4, with D unresolved. The germline V gene encodes CDR1 SGHDT and CDR2 YYEEEE. Trimming removed 4 bases from V and 0 bases from J, with 5 bases in between. The CDR3 has 13 residues. CDR3 bases: TGTGCCAGCAGCGAGGTAGCCAAAAACATTCAGTACTTC. Translation: CASSEVAKNIQYF.

The chain combines TRBV11-3 with TRBJ2-1; possible D gene TRBD1, 6 bases. The CDR3 has 16 amino acids. Germline loops: CDR1 SGHNT, CDR2 YENEEA. The V end lost 3 bases, the J end lost 0 bases, and 12 bases lay between the germline ends. The CDR3, as DNA: TGTGCCAGCAGCTTGGACAGTTTTAGCTCCTACAATGAGCAGTTCTTC. Translating gives CASSLDSFSSYNEQFF.

V and J are TRBV28 and TRBJ1-1; D is unresolved. Trimming took off 1 base at V and 0 bases at J, with 3 bases between the two ends. This CDR3 region has 13 residues. CDR1 and CDR2 (germline): MDHEN, SYDVKM. CDR3 nucleotides: TGTGCCAGCAGTTTATCGGTGAACACTGAAGCTTTCTTT. Residues: CASSLSVNTEAFF.

In nucleotides, the CDR3 is TGCGCCAGCAGCCAACCCCAGGGGTCTCTAGCTACGCAGTATTTT. It is translated as CASSQPQGSLATQYF. This chain links TRBV4-1 with TRBJ2-3; the D gene is possibly TRBD1 (6 bases). Germline lookup yields CDR1 MGHRA and CDR2 YSYEKL. Trimming took 2 bases from V and 8 from J, leaving 17 bases between them. The CDR3 runs 15 residues.

The chain joins TRBV30 to TRBJ2-4, with D tentatively TRBD1 (5 bases). Looked up from germline, CDR1 is GTSNPN and CDR2 is SVGIG (reference sequence). The CDR3 totals 13 residues. The germline V and J ends were trimmed by 4 bases and 4 bases, with 11 bases remaining between them. The CDR3 nucleotides are TGTGCCTGGAATGTGGCAGGGAAAAACATTCAGTACTTC. Its protein product is CAWNVAGKNIQYF.

The rearrangement joins TRBV28 to TRBJ1-2; 8 bases line up with TRBD1. Germline CDR1 and CDR2: MDHEN and SYDVKM. The CDR3 has 15 residues. V lost 2 bases to trimming and J lost 2 bases; unmatched junction nucleotides: 4. The CDR3 is CASSLADRGNYGYTF. The CDR3 DNA follows: TGTGCCAGCAGTTTAGCAGACAGGGGCAACTATGGCTACACCTTC.

Details on this clone: Since no conserved phenylalanine or tryptophan closes the CDR3, a read error is the likely cause. It is unclear where the CDR3 begins or ends on the DNA, so no DNA is shown, and the CDR3 is as TCRdb lists it. CDR3 sequence reads: CASSSGVGQIRL. J is TRBJ2-7 and V is TRBV28; the DNA was not used to check the table's D call, TRBD1. The germline gives CDR1 MDHEN, CDR2 SYDVKM. The CDR3 comprises 12 residues, both ends counted.

J is TRBJ2-3 and V is TRBV10-1, with TRBD1 matching over 12 bases. This CDR3 is 15 amino acids long. Germline-derived CDR1 and CDR2 are WNHNN and SYGVQD (reference sequence). J lost 4 bases, V lost 8 bases, and 7 bases had no gene match. The CDR3 DNA follows: TGCGCCAGCCGAGAGGGGACAGGGGGCGCAGATACGCAGTATTTT. Translation: CASREGTGGADTQYF.

As regards this clone: This same CDR3 is encoded by further DNA sequences in the sample. The chain links TRBV5-4 to TRBJ2-1; D is perhaps TRBD2 (5 bases). CDR3 length: 15 amino acids. Trimming left V 2 bases short and J 0 bases short, with 9 bases between. In germline, CDR1 is SGHNT, CDR2 YYREEE (reference sequence). The chain's CDR3 is CASSLSGSSYNEQFF. CDR3 DNA: TGTGCCAGCAGCTTAAGCGGAAGCTCCTACAATGAGCAGTTCTTC.

The chain uses TRBV5-5 and TRBJ1-4; 7 bases are a match to TRBD1. The CDR3 length is 15 residues. V lost 4 bases and J lost 3; bases outside the gene matches: 6. Germline lookup yields CDR1 SGHKS and CDR2 YYEKEE (reference sequence). The CDR3 loop reads CASSRQGGPNEKLFF. The CDR3 DNA follows: TGTGCCAGCAGCAGACAGGGAGGTCCTAATGAAAAACTGTTTTTT.

The V gene is TRBV6-6, the J gene TRBJ2-3; D gene unclear. The V end was cut by 0 bases, the J end by 0 bases, with 10 bases between. This CDR3 comprises 16 residues. The germline CDR1 and CDR2 sequences are MNHNY and SVGAGI (reference sequence). The CDR3: CASSYSYRPSTDTQYF. The CDR3 region has the DNA TGTGCCAGCAGTTACTCCTACAGACCTAGCACAGATACGCAGTATTTT.

The gene calls are TRBV2 and TRBJ1-1, with TRBD1 matching over 7 bases. The CDR3 spans 14 residues. The germline V gene encodes CDR1 SNHLY and CDR2 FYNNEI. V shed 7 bases and J 1 base; nucleotides not matched to a gene: 6. DNA of the CDR3: TGTGCCAGCACCATAGGGACAGCGAACACTGAAGCTTTCTTT. This codes for CASTIGTANTEAFF.

The J gene is TRBJ1-5, the V gene TRBV28; tentative D call: TRBD1 (5 bases). The CDR3 spans 14 residues. The V and J ends lost 1 base and 5 bases respectively, with 9 bases between them. Germline CDR1 reads MDHEN; CDR2 reads SYDVKM. In DNA, the CDR3 is TGTGCCAGCAGTTTATCACACAGGCATCAGCCCCAGCATTTT. Translation gives CASSLSHRHQPQHF.

The chain combines TRBV4-2 with TRBJ2-1; D perhaps matches TRBD2 (6 bases). V was clipped by 8 bases and J by 5 bases, with 13 bases between them. Per germline, CDR1 LGHNA and CDR2 YNFKEQ. The CDR3 contains 13 residues. CDR3 in amino acids: CASRSGEHNEQFF. DNA of the CDR3: TGTGCCAGCCGCTCGGGAGAACACAATGAGCAGTTCTTC.

The rearrangement joins TRBV5-1 to TRBJ2-1; 9 nucleotides agree with TRBD2. CDR3 length: 16 amino acids. CDR1 and CDR2 from the germline V gene are SGHRS and YFSETQ. The trim removed 4 bases at V and 2 bases at J, leaving 7 bases unmatched. As DNA, the CDR3 is TGCGCCAGCAGCACCGAAGCGGGAGGTGCCTACAATGAGCAGTTCTTC. It is translated as CASSTEAGGAYNEQFF.

This clone showed up just once. The chain uses TRBV11-3 and TRBJ2-3, with 12 bases aligning to TRBD2. J gave up 6 bases and V 4 bases, and 8 bases lay outside the gene matches. The CDR3 extends over 16 amino acids. The V gene's germline CDR1 is SGHNT and CDR2 YENEEA. The CDR3 DNA is TGTGCCAGCAGCTCTTCTAGCGGGAGGGGGATCGATACGCAGTATTTT. This codes for CASSSSSGRGIDTQYF. The full variable domain, in which reference TRBV11-3 and TRBJ2-3 provide the parts outside the CDR3, is EAGVVQSPRYKIIEKKQPVAFWCNPISGHNTLYWYLQNLGQGPELLIRYENEEAVDDSQLPKDRFSAERLKGVDSTLKIQPAELGDSAVYLCASSSSSGRGIDTQYFGPGTRLTVL.